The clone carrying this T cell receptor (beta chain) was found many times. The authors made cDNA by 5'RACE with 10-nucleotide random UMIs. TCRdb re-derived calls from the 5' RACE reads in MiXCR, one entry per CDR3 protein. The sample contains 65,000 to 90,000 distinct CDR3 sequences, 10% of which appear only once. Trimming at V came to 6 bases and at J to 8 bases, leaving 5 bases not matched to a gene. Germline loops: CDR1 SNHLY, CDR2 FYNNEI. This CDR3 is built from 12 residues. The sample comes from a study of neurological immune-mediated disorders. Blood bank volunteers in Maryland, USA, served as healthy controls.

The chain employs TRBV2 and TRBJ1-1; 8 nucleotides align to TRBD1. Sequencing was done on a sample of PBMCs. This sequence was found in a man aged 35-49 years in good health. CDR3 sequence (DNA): TGTGCCAGCAGGGCCGGACAGGGAGAAGCTTTCTTT. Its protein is CASRAGQGEAFF.